This T cell receptor (beta chain) was documented in a study of CD8+CD57+ T cells in acquired aplastic anemia (dated by TCRdb to 2016 to 2018). Regarding the complete study: DNA extracted from sorted CD4+ and CD8+ cells had a mean of roughly 3 ug, with a range of about 0.19 to 27.4 ug. A CD8+CD57+ expansion meant a frequency higher than the mean frequency seen in healthy subjects. Overall study outcomes, separate from this receptor: Around 27 CD8+ CDR3 sequences were shared between patients and controls but appeared highly expressed in patients and within their immunodominant clones. CD8+ Simpson's diversity did not differ significantly between patients and healthy controls (P=0.060).

The CDR3 region is 13 residues in length, termini included. Only the CDR3 DNA stays, 39 bases, in frame from base 1. The junction carries 5 bases between V and J, which are trimmed by 5 bases and 0 bases respectively. The germline V gene supplies CDR1 KGHDR and CDR2 SFDVKD. On this clonotype: Its binding antigen is unknown. The conserved phenylalanine or tryptophan normally closing the CDR3 is absent here, so this likely arose from a read error.

Flow cytometry had shown CD8+CD57+ cell expansion in the patients selected for sequencing. All patients had severe acquired aplastic anemia diagnosed by International Study of Aplastic Anemia and Agranulocytosis and Camitta criteria. At the time blood was sampled, none of the patients had received any therapy. In the study, sorted CD4+ and CD8+ blood T cells from patients with severe aplastic anemia and from healthy subjects underwent deep sequencing of TCR repertoires. Patients were enrolled under clinicaltrials.gov protocols 00001620, 01623167, 00001397, 00071045, 00081523 and 00961064 in the USA. Ficoll-Paque density gradient centrifugation was used to isolate peripheral blood mononuclear cells. Before DNA was extracted, CD4+ and CD8+ T cells were sorted using either FACS or magnetic beads. Profiling of TCR beta VDJ combinations and CDR3 sequences used genomic DNA as the template. An Illumina HiSeq 2000 was the platform used for TCR repertoire sequencing. The study's own analysis went as follows. TRBV/TRBJ rearrangement plots, CDR3 size and DJ length profiles, and Simpson's diversity index were used to evaluate the repertoires. The most abundant DNA sequence in the deep sequencing data was defined as the immunodominant clone. CDR3 amino acid sequences were screened for sharing across subjects and were compared with published repertoires and the VDJdb database. The public reads were reprocessed in TCRdb via fastp at Q25 and MiXCR, keeping in-frame beta chains. Each entry merges the rows of one CDR3 protein and shows their most common DNA and genes. None of the V and J calls come from the authors' own analysis; TCRdb made them. The sample table holds more than 150,000 distinct CDR3 sequences, of which under 55% were seen once. The ten largest account for over 7.5% of the sample.

The sequenced material came from sorted CD4+, CD8+, or CD8+CD57+ T cells (not recorded which) from PBMCs. The receptor was derived from a human donor with aplastic anemia. The sequence is built from TRBV24-1 and TRBJ2-3, with the D segment identity uncertain. The sequence in DNA is TGTGCCACCAGTGGAGCTAGCACAGATACGCAGTATCTT. Translation gives CATSGASTDTQYL.